This T cell receptor (beta chain) comes out of a study of blood T cells in healthy people across ages. Study-level points and caveats: Changes in expanded clonotypes were possibly confounded, as the CMV status of donors was unknown.

Of note for this clonotype: Its antigen is not identified.

PCR was performed a second time for roughly 7 to 11 cycles using a sample-barcoded 5' primer and a J-beta primer mix. TCRdb processed the 5' RACE reads anew with MiXCR; each CDR3 protein has one entry. The profile shows under 800,000 distinct CDR3 sequences, around 21% of them singletons. V lost 1 base, J lost 5 bases, and 7 bases stayed unmatched. The CDR3 is made up of 16 amino acids. Germline V lookup: CDR1 PRHDT, CDR2 FYEKMQ (reference sequence). The source of this sequence is a man aged 70-80 years in good health. This chain joins TRBV13 and TRBJ2-1; TRBD2 aligns across 8 bases. Material for sequencing was blood. As DNA, the CDR3 is TGTGCCAGCAGCTTAGATGGCGGGAGGAGGGACAATGAGCAGTTCTTC. The encoded protein is CASSLDGGRRDNEQFF.